Each of the 29 T cell receptor beta chains below was sequenced from the same sample in a study of cytomegalovirus exposure and HLA in healthy donors. This PCR relied on a set of 60 Vbeta primers and 13 Jbeta primers. Only in-frame clones appear in the TCRdb table, and some are missing; sequencing was by immunoSEQ multiplex PCR. The sample has nearly 95,000 clones, about four fifths seen once. The sequenced material came from PBMCs. All receptors come from a woman in her forties in good health and CMV-seronegative.

V gene TRBV2 combines with J gene TRBJ2-2, with D perhaps TRBD1 (6 bases). The germline gives CDR1 SNHLY, CDR2 FYNNEI. CDR3 length equals 15 residues. Trimming shortened V by 6 bases and J by 6 bases, and 17 bases separated the two germline ends. The CDR3 spells CASRIQGVVPGELFF. CDR3 in DNA: TGTGCCAGCAGGATACAGGGTGTGGTCCCCGGGGAGCTGTTTTTT. The whole variable domain, filled in from reference TRBV2 and TRBJ2-2, reads EPEVTQTPSHQVTQMGQEVILRCVPISNHLYFYWYRQILGQKVEFLVSFYNNEISEKSEIFDDQFSVERPDGSNFTLKIRSTKLEDSAMYFCASRIQGVVPGELFFGEGSRLTVL.

The chain is built from TRBV25-1 and TRBJ1-2; 8 nucleotides line up with TRBD1. This CDR3 has 14 amino acids. From germline, CDR1 is MGHDK and CDR2 SYGVNS. Germline trimming cut 6 bases from V and 8 bases from J; bases unmatched to any gene: 11. The CDR3, as DNA: TGTGCCAGCAGCAAAGGACAGGGCACTTGGGGCTACACCTTC. Residues: CASSKGQGTWGYTF.

This clone appeared a few times. The J gene is TRBJ2-7, the V gene TRBV5-5, with 7 bases matching TRBD1. The V and J ends lost 0 bases and 0 bases, in that order; junction bases with no gene match: 3. The germline V gene encodes CDR1 SGHKS and CDR2 YYEKEE (reference sequence). CDR3 length equals 15 residues. The CDR3 sequence is CASSLAQGFSYEQYF. As DNA, the CDR3 is TGTGCCAGCAGCTTGGCACAGGGGTTCTCCTACGAGCAGTACTTC. The variable domain in full, completed from reference TRBV5-5 and TRBJ2-7, reads DAGVTQSPTHLIKTRGQQVTLRCSPISGHKSVSWYQQVLGQGPQFIFQYYEKEERGRGNFPDRFSARQFPNYSSELNVNALLLGDSALYLCASSLAQGFSYEQYFGPGTRLTVT.

The rearrangement uses TRBV4-1 and TRBJ2-5, with a weak D call TRBD1 (6 bases). Germline V gene data show CDR1 as MGHRA and CDR2 as YSYEKL. The ends were cut back, 3 bases at V and 5 bases at J, with 10 bases in the middle. The CDR3 spans 13 residues. CDR3 DNA sequence: TGCGCCAGCAGCCAGGGACAAAGGGAGACCCAGTACTTC. It specifies CASSQGQRETQYF.

The genes are TRBV5-4 and TRBJ2-7; 9 bases are shared with TRBD2. CDR3 length: 17 amino acids. V was pared by 0 bases and J by 0 bases, with 7 bases of the junction left unmatched. Germline CDR1 SGHNT, CDR2 YYREEE (reference sequence). CDR3: CASSLAAGGGASYEQYF. CDR3 coding DNA: TGTGCCAGCAGCTTGGCAGCCGGCGGGGGGGCCTCCTACGAGCAGTACTTC.

This sequence joins TRBV2 and TRBJ2-1; 10 bases are shared with TRBD2. This CDR3 region has 13 residues. J lost 9 bases, V lost 6 bases, and 5 bases had no gene match. Germline-derived CDR1 and CDR2 are SNHLY and FYNNEI. The CDR3 coding sequence is TGTGCCAGCAGGCCCGGGACTAGCGTTGAGCAGTTCTTC. Translating gives CASRPGTSVEQFF.

This clone was counted a single time. The chain links TRBV5-8 to TRBJ2-7; TRBD1 aligns across 7 bases. The V and J ends lost 4 bases and 7 bases, in that order; junction bases with no gene match: 8. This CDR3 is 13 amino acids long. Germline V lookup: CDR1 SGHTS, CDR2 YDEGEE. The CDR3 DNA follows: TGTGCCAGCAGCGTACGTGACAGGGAAGAGCAGTACTTC. Translated: CASSVRDREEQYF.

The chain employs TRBV5-4 and TRBJ1-3; 7 nucleotides match TRBD1. The trim removed 4 bases at V and 0 bases at J, leaving 10 bases unmatched. The CDR3 runs to 17 residues. Germline CDR1 and CDR2: SGHNT and YYREEE (reference sequence). Here the CDR3 reads CASSDKRDSGSGNTIYF. The CDR3 bases are TGTGCCAGCAGCGACAAAAGGGACAGCGGCTCTGGAAACACCATATATTTT.

The chain uses TRBV11-2 and TRBJ1-6; D may be TRBD1 (5 bases). The V and J ends lost 5 bases and 9 bases respectively, with 17 bases between them. This CDR3 has 15 amino acids. The germline CDR1 and CDR2 sequences are SGHAT and FQNNGV. CDR3 amino acids: CASSLTDRGPSPLHF. The CDR3 DNA sequence: TGTGCCAGCAGCCTAACCGACAGAGGCCCTTCACCCCTCCACTTT.

V and J are TRBV7-6 and TRBJ2-2; 10 bases are a match to TRBD1. The length of the CDR3 is 15 residues. The ends lost 2 bases at V and 6 bases at J; junction bases unmatched: 3. Germline CDR1 and CDR2: SGHVS and FNYEAQ. CDR3 DNA: TGTGCCAGCAGCTTACAGGGGACAGGGGCCGGGGAGCTGTTTTTT. Protein product: CASSLQGTGAGELFF.

The chain has TRBV9 and TRBJ2-3; a weak D match, TRBD2 (6 bases). Trimming pared 5 bases from V and 5 bases from J, leaving 18 bases between. Germline assignment: CDR1 SGDLS and CDR2 YYNGEE. The CDR3 runs to 15 residues. CDR3 loop: CASSFGGQEGDTQYF. The CDR3 DNA is TGTGCCAGCAGTTTCGGGGGTCAAGAGGGAGATACGCAGTATTTT.

This sequence joins TRBV30 and TRBJ1-6, with unresolved D. The CDR3 has 13 amino acids. The germline gives CDR1 GTSNPN, CDR2 SVGIG (reference sequence). V lost 1 base, J lost 5 bases, and 6 bases lay in between. This CDR3 is CAWSEQHNSPLHF. The CDR3 region has the DNA TGTGCCTGGAGTGAACAGCATAATTCACCCCTCCACTTT.

The CDR3 is CASMPAGGSNEQFF. The CDR3 DNA sequence: TGTGCCAGCATGCCCGCGGGGGGCTCCAATGAGCAGTTCTTC. This chain uses TRBV2 with TRBJ2-1; 8 bases are a match to TRBD2. The CDR3 is 14 residues long. Unmatched junction bases numbered 8, after V lost 7 bases and J lost 6 bases. Germline assignment: CDR1 SNHLY and CDR2 FYNNEI.

This chain connects TRBV7-8 to TRBJ2-1, with 7 bases aligning to TRBD2. Germline CDR1 and CDR2: SGHVS and FQNEAQ. J lost 4 bases, V lost 2 bases, and 8 bases had no gene match. There are 16 residues in the CDR3. CDR3: CASSLLPSGEYNEQFF. The CDR3 coding sequence is TGTGCCAGCAGCTTATTGCCCAGCGGGGAGTACAATGAGCAGTTCTTC.

V usage is TRBV9 and J usage is TRBJ2-3; D not certain. Per germline, CDR1 SGDLS and CDR2 YYNGEE. CDR3 length: 13 residues. Trimming took off 4 bases at V and 4 bases at J, with 10 bases between the two ends. In nucleotides, the CDR3 is TGTGCCAGCAGCAACCTGGCCCCAGATACGCAGTATTTT. Its protein product is CASSNLAPDTQYF. Using reference TRBV9 and TRBJ2-3 for the parts outside the CDR3, the full variable domain is DSGVTQTPKHLITATGQRVTLRCSPRSGDLSVYWYQQSLDQGLQFLIQYYNGEERAKGNILERFSAQQFPDLHSELNLSSLELGDSALYFCASSNLAPDTQYFGPGTRLTVL.

The chain joins TRBV10-3 to TRBJ2-7; the D gene is possibly TRBD1 (5 bases). The germline V gene has CDR1 ENHRY and CDR2 SYGVKD. Trimming removed 6 bases from V and 3 bases from J, with 9 bases in between. CDR3 length: 12 residues. The CDR3 DNA reads TGTGCCATCAGCAGGGTTATCTACGAGCAGTACTTC. Translating it yields CAISRVIYEQYF.

The V call is TRBV9, the J call TRBJ2-1, with D perhaps matching TRBD2 (5 bases). V shed 1 base and J shed 5 bases, with 13 bases lying between them. Germline V gene lookup returns CDR1 SGDLS and CDR2 YYNGEE. CDR3 size: 15 residues. The CDR3 coding sequence is TGTGCCAGCAGCGTACAGGCGGAGGTGGACAATGAGCAGTTCTTC. Amino acids: CASSVQAEVDNEQFF. The full variable domain, its missing parts supplied by reference TRBV9 and TRBJ2-1, is DSGVTQTPKHLITATGQRVTLRCSPRSGDLSVYWYQQSLDQGLQFLIQYYNGEERAKGNILERFSAQQFPDLHSELNLSSLELGDSALYFCASSVQAEVDNEQFFGPGTRLTVL.

This chain joins TRBV7-6 and TRBJ2-7, with TRBD2 matching 10 bases. V lost 1 base and J lost 6; bases outside the gene matches: 3. CDR1 is SGHVS, CDR2 FNYEAQ, per germline. CDR3 size: 14 residues. This CDR3 reads CASSLEAGGPEQYF. The CDR3 region has the DNA TGTGCCAGCAGCTTAGAAGCGGGGGGGCCCGAGCAGTACTTC.

The chain carries TRBV28 and TRBJ1-1; D unresolved. This CDR3 region has 12 residues. V shed 3 bases and J shed 8 bases, with 10 bases lying between them. The germline CDR1 and CDR2 sequences are MDHEN and SYDVKM. The CDR3: CASSFSGSEAFF. The CDR3 DNA is TGTGCCAGCAGTTTCTCGGGTTCAGAAGCTTTCTTT. Together with reference TRBV28 and TRBJ1-1, the CDR3 gives the full variable domain: DVKVTQSSRYLVKRTGEKVFLECVQDMDHENMFWYRQDPGLGLRLIYFSYDVKMKEKGDIPEGYSVSREKKERFSLILESASTNQTSMYLCASSFSGSEAFFGQGTRLTVV.

The chain joins TRBV7-2 to TRBJ1-5; D remains unclear. CDR3 size: 14 residues. CDR1 is SGHTA and CDR2 is FQGNSA in the germline V gene. The V and J ends lost 3 bases and 2 bases respectively, with 8 bases between them. The CDR3 DNA follows: TGTGCCAGCAGCTTCGCCGGGGGCAATCAGCCCCAGCATTTT. Protein product: CASSFAGGNQPQHF. The full variable domain, in which reference TRBV7-2 and TRBJ1-5 provide the parts outside the CDR3, is GAGVSQSPSNKVTEKGKDVELRCDPISGHTALYWYRQSLGQGLEFLIYFQGNSAPDKSGLPSDRFSAERTGGSVSTLTIQRTQQEDSAVYLCASSFAGGNQPQHFGDGTRLSIL.

V gene TRBV19 combines with J gene TRBJ2-1; possible D gene TRBD1, 5 bases. The CDR3 has 15 amino acids. Germline-derived CDR1 and CDR2 are LNHDA and SQIVND (reference sequence). Trimming took off 3 bases at V and 1 base at J, with 10 bases between the two ends. The DNA for the CDR3 is TGTGCCAGTAGTATCCCAGGGAAATCCTACAATGAGCAGTTCTTC. The encoded protein is CASSIPGKSYNEQFF.

This sequence joins TRBV6-5 and TRBJ2-2, with TRBD1 matching 9 bases. CDR1 and CDR2 (germline): MNHEY, SVGAGI. The CDR3 length is 15 residues. V dropped 6 bases and J dropped 5; count of bases not matched to a gene: 7. Written as DNA, the CDR3 is TGTGCCAGCAGAACCGGGACAGGGAGGACCGGGGAGCTGTTTTTT. This sequence encodes CASRTGTGRTGELFF.

The chain joins TRBV30 to TRBJ1-3; D is possibly TRBD1 (5 bases). The CDR3 is 15 amino acids. With 2 bases removed from V and 4 bases from J, the gap between germline ends came to 15 bases. Germline CDR1 is GTSNPN and CDR2 is SVGIG (reference sequence). CDR3 loop: CAWSRSTGVGNTIYF. The CDR3, as DNA: TGTGCCTGGAGTCGTTCAACGGGGGTCGGAAACACCATATATTTT. Looking up the rest from reference TRBV30 and TRBJ1-3 gives the full variable domain: SQTIHQWPATLVQPVGSPLSLECTVEGTSNPNLYWYRQAAGRGLQLLFYSVGIGQISSEVPQNLSASRPQDRQFILSSKKLLLSDSGFYLCAWSRSTGVGNTIYFGEGSWLTVV.

The rearrangement joins TRBV7-8 to TRBJ2-5; TRBD1 matches 9 bases. CDR1 is SGHVS, CDR2 FQNEAQ, per germline. V lost 1 base, J lost 3 bases, and 9 bases stayed unmatched. CDR3 size: 17 residues. The CDR3 loop reads CASSLGDRVRLEETQYF. CDR3 in DNA: TGTGCCAGCAGCTTAGGGGACAGGGTGAGGTTGGAAGAGACCCAGTACTTC.

The rearrangement links TRBV4-3 to TRBJ2-6; D gene unclear. V was pared by 0 bases and J by 12 bases, with 9 bases between. The CDR3 consists of 13 residues. CDR1 and CDR2 from the germline V gene are LGHNA and YSLEER. CDR3 sequence reads: CASSQDSGSVLTF. CDR3 coding DNA: TGCGCCAGCAGCCAAGATTCTGGTAGCGTCCTGACTTTC.

There are a few counts of this clone. This chain joins TRBV19 and TRBJ1-1; D possibly corresponds to TRBD1 (6 bases). CDR1 is LNHDA, CDR2 SQIVND, per germline (reference sequence). The CDR3 is 14 residues long. The V end was cut by 6 bases, the J end by 4 bases, with 15 bases between. The DNA for the CDR3 is TGTGCCAGTAGGACAGGTAAGTCGGGCACTGAAGCTTTCTTT. This codes for CASRTGKSGTEAFF.

This clone was seen a few times. V gene TRBV4-3 combines with J gene TRBJ2-3; 10 bases map to TRBD1. V lost 3 bases, J lost 4 bases, and 7 bases stayed unmatched. This CDR3 contains 16 residues. CDR1 is LGHNA, CDR2 YSLEER, per germline. The CDR3 sequence is CASSQGRQGAADTQYF. The CDR3 DNA reads TGCGCCAGCAGCCAGGGGAGACAGGGGGCCGCAGATACGCAGTATTTT.

V gene TRBV7-3 combines with J gene TRBJ1-3; D unclear. Trimming removed 2 bases at V and 2 bases at J, with 4 bases between. The CDR3 totals 13 residues. Germline lookup yields CDR1 SGHTA and CDR2 FQGTGA. The CDR3 loop is CASSLEAGNTIYF. CDR3 DNA: TGTGCCAGCAGCTTAGAGGCTGGAAACACCATATATTTT.

The V gene is TRBV5-1, the J gene TRBJ2-3; 11 nucleotides agree with TRBD2. The CDR3 loop spans 19 amino acids. CDR1 and CDR2 (germline): SGHRS, YFSETQ. V was pared by 5 bases and J by 4 bases, with 18 bases of the junction left unmatched. The DNA for the CDR3 is TGCGCCAGCAGACCTGGGGAGTTTTCTAGCGGGGGGAGGGCAGATACGCAGTATTTT. Protein: CASRPGEFSSGGRADTQYF. Full variable domain (remainder filled in from reference TRBV5-1 and TRBJ2-3): KAGVTQTPRYLIKTRGQQVTLSCSPISGHRSVSWYQQTPGQGLQFLFEYFSETQRNKGNFPGRFSGRQFSNSRSEMNVSTLELGDSALYLCASRPGEFSSGGRADTQYFGPGTRLTVL.